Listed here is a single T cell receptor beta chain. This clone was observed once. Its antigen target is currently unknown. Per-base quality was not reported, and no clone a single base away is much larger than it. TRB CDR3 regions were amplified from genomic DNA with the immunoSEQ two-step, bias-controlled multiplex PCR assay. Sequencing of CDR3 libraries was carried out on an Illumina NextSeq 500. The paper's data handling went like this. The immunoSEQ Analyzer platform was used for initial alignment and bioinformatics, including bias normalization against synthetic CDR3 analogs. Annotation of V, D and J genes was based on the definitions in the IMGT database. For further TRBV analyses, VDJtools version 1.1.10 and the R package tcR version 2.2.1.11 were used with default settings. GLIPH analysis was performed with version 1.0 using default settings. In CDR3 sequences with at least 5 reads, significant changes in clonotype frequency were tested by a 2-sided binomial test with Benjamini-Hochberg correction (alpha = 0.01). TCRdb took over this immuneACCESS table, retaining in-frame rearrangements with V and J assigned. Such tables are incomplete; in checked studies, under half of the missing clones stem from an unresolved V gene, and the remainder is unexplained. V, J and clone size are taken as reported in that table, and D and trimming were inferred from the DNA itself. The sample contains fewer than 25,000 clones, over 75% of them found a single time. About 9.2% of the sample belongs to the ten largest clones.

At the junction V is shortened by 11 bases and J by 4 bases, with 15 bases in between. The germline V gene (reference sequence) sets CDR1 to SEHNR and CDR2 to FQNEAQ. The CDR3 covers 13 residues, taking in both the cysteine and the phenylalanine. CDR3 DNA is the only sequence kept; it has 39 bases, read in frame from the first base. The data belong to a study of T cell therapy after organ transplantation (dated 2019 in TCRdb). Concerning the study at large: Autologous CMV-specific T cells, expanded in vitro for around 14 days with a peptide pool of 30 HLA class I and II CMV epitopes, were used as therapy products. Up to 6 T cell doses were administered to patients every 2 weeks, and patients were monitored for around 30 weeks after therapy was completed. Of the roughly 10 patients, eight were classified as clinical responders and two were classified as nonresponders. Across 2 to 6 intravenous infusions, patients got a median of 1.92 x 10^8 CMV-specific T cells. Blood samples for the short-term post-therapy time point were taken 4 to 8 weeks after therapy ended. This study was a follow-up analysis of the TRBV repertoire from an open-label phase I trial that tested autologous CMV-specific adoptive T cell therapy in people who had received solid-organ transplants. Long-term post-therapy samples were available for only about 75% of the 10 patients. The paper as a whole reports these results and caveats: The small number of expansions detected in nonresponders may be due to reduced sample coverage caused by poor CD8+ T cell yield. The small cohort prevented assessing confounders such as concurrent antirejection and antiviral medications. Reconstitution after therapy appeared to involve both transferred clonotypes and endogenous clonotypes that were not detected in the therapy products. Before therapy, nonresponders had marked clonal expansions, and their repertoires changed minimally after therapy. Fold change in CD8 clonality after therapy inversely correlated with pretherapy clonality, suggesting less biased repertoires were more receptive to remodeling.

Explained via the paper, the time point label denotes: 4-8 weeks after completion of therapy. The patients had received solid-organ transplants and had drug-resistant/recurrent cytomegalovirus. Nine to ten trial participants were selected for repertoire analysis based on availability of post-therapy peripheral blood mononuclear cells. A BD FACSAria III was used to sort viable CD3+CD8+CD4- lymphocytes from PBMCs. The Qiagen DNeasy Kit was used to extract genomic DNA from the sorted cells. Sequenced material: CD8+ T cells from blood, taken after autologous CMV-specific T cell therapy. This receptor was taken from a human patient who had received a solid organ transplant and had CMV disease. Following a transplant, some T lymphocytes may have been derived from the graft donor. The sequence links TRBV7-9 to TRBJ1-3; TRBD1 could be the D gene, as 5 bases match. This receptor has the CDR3 CAGGRRGGNTIYF. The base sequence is TGTGCCGGGGGACGAAGGGGCGGAAACACCATATATTTT. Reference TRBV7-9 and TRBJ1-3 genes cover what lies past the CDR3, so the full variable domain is DTGVSQNPRHKITKRGQNVTFRCDPISEHNRLYWYRQTLGQGPEFLTYFQNEAQLEKSRLLSDRFSAERPKGSFSTLEIQRTEQGDSAMYLCAGGRRGGNTIYFGEGSWLTVV.